The clone carrying this T cell receptor (beta chain) appeared many times. The antigen remains unidentified. This sample was included in a study of regulatory T cells in long-lasting Graves disease. Turning to the study itself: In persistent Graves' disease, antithyroid drugs had been taken for over 5 years and TSH receptor antibodies stayed positive.

Study-level points and caveats: Persistent cases of Graves' showed reduced TCR diversity relative to newly diagnosed patients.

CDR3-region Arm-PCR and iRepertoire HTBI primers produced the TCR beta libraries. TCRdb redid the calling of the multiplex PCR reads with MiXCR, one entry per CDR3 protein. Found here are 300,000 to 350,000 distinct CDR3 sequences, about 20% of them singletons; the top ten hold roughly 29%. Germline loops: CDR1 MDHEN, CDR2 SYDVKM. The length of the CDR3 is 19 residues. V was clipped by 3 bases and J by 3 bases, with 24 bases between them. Time point reported: persistent/refractory GD, antithyroid drugs over 5 years with positive TRAb. PBMC-derived RNA was used for the TCR library. The sample here was peripheral blood mononuclear cells (PBMCs), taken when the disease was refractory, from a patient treated with antithyroid drugs. The sequence was collected from a female donor with Graves disease. This rearrangement joins TRBV28 to TRBJ2-4; a weak D match, TRBD2 (6 bases). DNA of the CDR3: TGTGCCAGCAGTTTCCCCTCTTTAGCGGTTAGCGGTGACAAAAACATTCAGTACTTC. Translation: CASSFPSLAVSGDKNIQYF.